This T cell receptor (beta chain) was captured in a study of human T cells and chemical hapten exposure. This clonotype occurred a few times. V shed 1 base and J shed 0 bases, with 8 bases lying between them. CDR1 SGHAT and CDR2 FQNNGV come from the germline V gene. The length of the CDR3 is 15 residues. Study processing details: Samples had a median of around 91,000 TCRs, ranging roughly 20,000 to 690,600. TCRdb re-called the RACE reads through MiXCR, storing one row per CDR3 protein. V and J calls and clone size were set by TCRdb, not the authors. The repertoire holds under 200,000 distinct CDR3 sequences, with more than 14% as singletons. Time point specified: patch test 1, 2 weeks after DPC sensitization. The treatment denotes: therapeutic diphenylcyclopropenone sensitization with weekly scalp DPC.

The source of this sequence is a woman aged 30 to 39 with alopecia areata. Some clones in this sample may be carry-over from other donors' samples. This specimen was whole blood, taken in connection with sensitization to the hapten diphenylcyclopropenone (DPC). The rearrangement uses TRBV11-2 and TRBJ2-3; D ambiguous. The CDR3 DNA sequence: TGTGCCAGCAGCTTAGTTTGGGCGAGCACAGATACGCAGTATTTT. Protein: CASSLVWASTDTQYF.